This TCR beta chain originates from a study of blood T cells in healthy people across ages. The germline gives CDR1 SGHTA, CDR2 FQGTGA. The CDR3 length is 14 residues. V was shortened by 4 bases and J by 3 bases, with 9 bases between the two germline ends. Comments on this clonotype: No antigen is known for it.

Through a sample-barcoded 5' primer and a J-beta primer mix, a second PCR was run for about 6 to 12 cycles. TCRdb independently ran MiXCR on the 5' RACE reads; one entry per CDR3 protein. The sample consists of 550,000 to 600,000 distinct CDR3 sequences, approximately 25% of them appearing once. Broader study findings: Diversity of TCR beta per million T cells declined in a roughly linear way with age.

The TCR originated in a woman in her 70s in good health. V usage is TRBV7-3 and J usage is TRBJ2-2; D may be TRBD1 (5 bases). The sequenced material came from blood. The CDR3: CASSSFRDTGELFF. DNA for the CDR3: TGTGCCAGCAGCTCATTCAGGGACACCGGGGAGCTGTTTTTT.